The clone carrying this T cell receptor (beta chain) appeared a single time. Its target is not known. Assay used: immunoSEQ multiplex PCR; TCRdb lists only in-frame clones, some missing. Of some 76,000 clones listed, roughly 93% are singletons. This sample is drawn from a study of cytomegalovirus exposure and HLA in healthy donors. Study-wide results and caveats: Rarity held for most TCR sequences, but there were some public TCRs that occurred in many donors. Diagnosis of cytomegalovirus status made by the classifier reportedly showed high specificity and sensitivity.

CDR1 and CDR2 (germline): MNHEY, SMNVEV (reference sequence). Trimming pared 6 bases from V and 5 bases from J, leaving 10 bases between. The CDR3 covers 12 residues. This chain joins TRBV27 and TRBJ2-5; the D is unclear. The sequenced sample was PBMCs. This sequence originates from a woman aged 18-35 years in good health and CMV-seronegative. CDR3 loop: CASSSNGETQYF. The CDR3 DNA reads TGTGCCAGCAGCTCGAACGGGGAGACCCAGTACTTC.